A selection of T cell receptor beta chains follows, all from one sample in a study of T cells in Graves' hyperthyroidism and ophthalmopathy. TCRdb itself ran the multiplex PCR reads through MiXCR, one entry per CDR3 protein. Among some 360,000 distinct CDR3 sequences, approximately 14% were seen once, and the ten largest hold 9.5% to 12%. The sequenced sample was blood. These receptor sequences come from a woman aged 55-70 years with Graves' hyperthyroidism. The CDR3 runs from the conserved cysteine through the conserved F or W. The D gene is left open where the match is weak. Size tells how often a clone was seen (once, few, many) or the class of an expanded clone, and some rows leave it out.

CASSFLGLLGSLYNEQFF TGTGCCAGCAGCTTTTTGGGGTTATTGGGAAGTTTGTACAATGAGCAGTTCTTC few . TRBJ2-1 TRBV5-4
CASMGTRNTGELFF TGTGCCAGCATGGGGACAAGGAACACCGGGGAGCTGTTTTTT . . TRBJ2-2 TRBV11-3
CAISEPGGLVGSSEQYF TGTGCCATCAGTGAGCCCGGGGGACTAGTGGGGTCCTCCGAGCAGTACTTC many TRBD2 TRBJ2-7 TRBV10-3
CASSYHLTGVSIQYF TGTGCCAGCAGCTATCATTTAACAGGGGTTAGCATTCAGTACTTC . TRBD1 TRBJ2-4 TRBV7-3
CASSTRTGSNYNEQFF TGTGCCAGCAGTACTAGAACAGGATCCAACTACAATGAGCAGTTCTTC few . TRBJ2-1 TRBV6-2/TRBV6-3
CASIPPSSYEQYF TGTGCCAGCATTCCTCCAAGCTCCTACGAGCAGTACTTC many . TRBJ2-7 TRBV7-2
CASSRVVRQHYGYTF TGTGCCAGCAGCCGCGTTGTTCGGCAGCACTATGGCTACACCTTC many . TRBJ1-2 TRBV12-3/TRBV12-4
CAISEPSPSNQPQHF TGTGCCATCAGTGAGCCGAGCCCTAGCAATCAGCCCCAGCATTTT . . TRBJ1-5 TRBV10-3
CSARDRVAGASTGELFF TGCAGTGCTAGAGATAGGGTAGCGGGAGCGTCCACCGGGGAGCTGTTTTTT many TRBD2 TRBJ2-2 TRBV20-1
CASGLDQETQYF TGTGCTAGTGGTTTGGACCAAGAGACCCAGTACTTC many . TRBJ2-5 TRBV12-5
CAWSVQGAPGNTIYF TGTGCCTGGAGTGTACAGGGGGCCCCTGGAAACACCATATATTTT . TRBD1 TRBJ1-3 TRBV30
CASSQGYGTQYF TGTGCCAGCAGCCAGGGTTATGGTACGCAGTATTTT many . TRBJ2-3 TRBV7-3
CASRIRAAGGPLSYGYTF TGTGCCAGCAGGATCCGGGCCGCCGGGGGGCCCCTTAGCTATGGCTACACCTTC few . TRBJ1-2 TRBV12-3/TRBV12-4
CSARGLAAYNEQFF TGCAGTGCTAGAGGGTTAGCGGCCTACAATGAGCAGTTCTTC many . TRBJ2-1 TRBV20-1
CGARRTGPRETQYF TGCGGTGCTCGCCGGACAGGACCCAGGGAGACCCAGTACTTC few TRBD1 TRBJ2-5 TRBV20-1
CASMDRGMNTEAFF TGTGCCAGTATGGACAGGGGGATGAACACTGAAGCTTTCTTT many TRBD1 TRBJ1-1 TRBV19
CAWSTTSGMEQLF TGTGCCTGGAGTACAACTAGCGGGATGGAGCAGCTCTTC . TRBD2 TRBJ2-1 TRBV30
CASQPAGGNEQFF TGCGCCTCCCAGCCGGCCGGGGGGAATGAGCAGTTCTTC . TRBD2 TRBJ2-1 TRBV10-1
CSARGTHQGTQYF TGCAGTGCCCGCGGGACTCACCAAGGGACCCAGTACTTC . . TRBJ2-5 TRBV20-1
CASRGGSYGYTF TGTGCCAGCAGGGGCGGATCATATGGCTACACCTTC many . TRBJ1-2 TRBV2
CASSLGASGTQETQYF TGTGCCAGCAGCTTAGGGGCTAGCGGGACCCAAGAGACCCAGTACTTC many TRBD2 TRBJ2-5 TRBV11-2
CASSPDLVMNTEAFF TGTGCCAGCAGCCCGGACCTGGTTATGAACACTGAAGCTTTCTTT . . TRBJ1-1 TRBV5-8
CASSSPDTDSGANVLTF TGTGCCAGCAGTTCTCCGGACACAGACTCTGGGGCCAACGTCCTGACTTTC many . TRBJ2-6 TRBV6-2/TRBV6-3
CASSFEPGRREYF TGTGCCAGCAGTTTTGAGCCAGGCAGGCGGGAGTACTTC once . TRBJ2-4 TRBV12-3/TRBV12-4
CASTEGRTSGQETQYF TGTGCCAGCACCGAAGGGAGGACTAGCGGACAAGAGACCCAGTACTTC . TRBD2 TRBJ2-5 TRBV7-4
CASSFGTGGTTDTQYF TGCGCCAGCAGCTTTGGGACAGGGGGTACCACAGATACGCAGTATTTT many TRBD1 TRBJ2-3 TRBV5-1
CATQTGMDSIAVSEQFF TGTGCCACGCAGACAGGGATGGACTCTATAGCCGTGAGTGAGCAGTTCTTC many TRBD1 TRBJ2-1 TRBV6-1
CSAREGGTPEAFF TGCAGTGCTAGGGAGGGAGGGACCCCTGAAGCTTTCTTT many . TRBJ1-1 TRBV20-1
CASSYPGLASYEQYF TGTGCCAGCAGCTATCCGGGACTAGCTAGTTACGAGCAGTACTTC . TRBD2 TRBJ2-7 TRBV7-2
CASSPQGFSYNEQFF TGTGCCAGCAGCCCCCAAGGCTTTTCCTACAATGAGCAGTTCTTC . . TRBJ2-1 TRBV7-9
CASSFTLGGSYGELFF TGTGCCAGCAGTTTTACCTTAGGGGGGAGTTACGGGGAGCTGTTTTTT few . TRBJ2-2 TRBV6-2/TRBV6-3
CSVEGTSETYEQYF TGCAGCGTTGAGGGGACTAGCGAAACCTACGAGCAGTACTTC . TRBD2 TRBJ2-7 TRBV29-1
CASSLPHSYEQYF TGTGCCAGCAGTTTACCTCACTCCTACGAGCAGTACTTC many . TRBJ2-7 TRBV28
CSADVLADTDTQYF TGCAGTGCTGACGTGCTAGCGGACACAGATACGCAGTATTTT many TRBD2 TRBJ2-3 TRBV20-1
CASSARTVGGYTF TGCGCCAGCAGCGCCAGGACAGTCGGTGGCTACACCTTC many . TRBJ1-2 TRBV5-1
CASSLWPRKDTEAFF TGTGCCAGCAGTTTATGGCCCCGTAAGGACACTGAAGCTTTCTTT . . TRBJ1-1 TRBV27
CATDSGGEETQYF TGTGCCACCGATAGCGGGGGAGAAGAGACCCAGTACTTC few TRBD2 TRBJ2-5 TRBV24-1
CASSLFTSEGEEQYF TGTGCCAGCAGTTTATTCACTAGCGAAGGGGAAGAGCAGTACTTC . TRBD2 TRBJ2-7 TRBV12-3/TRBV12-4
CASSDTTTYEQYF TGTGCCAGCAGCGATACTACCACCTACGAGCAGTACTTC . . TRBJ2-7 TRBV7-9
CASSYSLSGNTIYF TGTGCCAGCAGTTACTCGCTCTCTGGAAACACCATATATTTT . . TRBJ1-3 TRBV6-2/TRBV6-3
CASSSSDRYGYTF TGTGCCAGCAGCTCCTCTGACCGCTATGGCTACACCTTC few . TRBJ1-2 TRBV7-9